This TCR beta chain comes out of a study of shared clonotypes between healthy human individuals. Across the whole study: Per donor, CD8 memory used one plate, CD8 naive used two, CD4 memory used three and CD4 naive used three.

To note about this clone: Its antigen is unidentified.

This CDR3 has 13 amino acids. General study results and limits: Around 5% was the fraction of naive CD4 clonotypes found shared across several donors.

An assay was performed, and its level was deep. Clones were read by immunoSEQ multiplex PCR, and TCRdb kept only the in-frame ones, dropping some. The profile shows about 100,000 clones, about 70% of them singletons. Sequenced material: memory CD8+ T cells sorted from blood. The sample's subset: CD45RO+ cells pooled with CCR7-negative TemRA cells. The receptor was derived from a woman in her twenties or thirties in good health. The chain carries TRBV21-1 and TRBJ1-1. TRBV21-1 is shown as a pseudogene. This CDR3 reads CASSKILNTEAFF. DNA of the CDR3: TGTGCCAGCAGCAAAATATTGAACACTGAAGCTTTCTTT.